The table lists the clone carrying this T cell receptor beta chain with many counts. The record originates from a study of Graves' ophthalmopathy and Graves' hyperthyroidism. Amplified TCR beta CDR3 regions were obtained using RNA transcripts as template. The workflow started with a first-round RT-PCR run with HTBI primers and then moved on to a second-round multiplex PCR. From the multiplex PCR reads, TCRdb called clonotypes with MiXCR, one entry per CDR3 protein. The table records some 370,000 distinct CDR3 sequences, about a sixth of them present only once. Excluded were patients with other autoimmune diseases, uncontrolled infections, pregnancy or lactation. Sequencing was done on a sample of peripheral blood. The clonotype comes from an adult woman with stable Graves' hyperthyroidism.

The CDR3 nucleotides read TGTGCCAGCAGTTTCGGGGGCACCCCCTACGAGCAGTACTTC. As protein: CASSFGGTPYEQYF. The chain employs TRBV12-3 or TRBV12-4 and TRBJ2-7; TRBD1 or TRBD2 may be the D gene (6 bases each). This CDR3 contains 14 residues. V gave up 3 bases and J gave up 2 bases, with 11 bases separating them.